This T cell receptor beta chain was obtained from a study of T and B cells in COVID-19 patients. Study overall: Peripheral blood came from COVID-19 patients with active infection or after recovery. The recovered patients had mostly mild to moderate COVID-19 with outpatient management. Nine tenths of the roughly 20 active-infection patients had comorbidities associated with unfavorable COVID-19 outcome.

From blood, roughly 220-550 ng of genomic DNA served as TRB template. Multiplex PCR with BIOMED2 TRB-A/B primer pools amplified TRB rearrangements. From the multiplex PCR reads, TCRdb called clonotypes with MiXCR, one entry per CDR3 protein. In the table there are around 5,700 distinct CDR3 sequences, 25% to 30% of which are singletons. Study-wide findings and caveats: CD4+, regulatory T cell, CD8+ and sorted SARS-CoV-2-responsive or tetramer+ T cells were not yet sequenced.

The length of the CDR3 is 18 residues. Germline-derived CDR1 and CDR2 are DFQATT and SNEGSKA (reference sequence). V was pared by 1 base and J by 8 bases, with 16 bases of the junction left unmatched. Worth noting for this clonotype: Its specificity is not known.

The sample consisted of blood. This chain connects TRBV20-1 to TRBJ2-1, with TRBD2 matching over 11 bases. This TCR was recovered from a human donor with active COVID-19. The CDR3 here is CSARVNPQTSGRSYEQFF. Written as DNA, the CDR3 is TGCAGTGCTAGAGTTAATCCCCAAACTAGCGGGAGAAGTTATGAGCAGTTCTTC.